The 20 T cell receptor beta chains below were found in one sample sequenced in a study of blood T cells in healthy people across ages. The second PCR ran about 6 to 11 cycles with a sample-barcoded 5' primer and J-beta primers. TCRdb analysed the 5' RACE reads with MiXCR anew, one entry per CDR3 protein. The sample yields over 600,000 distinct CDR3 sequences, less than 45% seen once. The sample comprised blood. The receptor source for this set is a man older than 75 in good health.

The V and J genes are TRBV3-1 and TRBJ1-5; no clear D gene. Germline lookup yields CDR1 LGHDT and CDR2 YNNKEL (reference sequence). The CDR3 covers 13 residues. Deletions cut 5 bases from V and 2 bases from J, with 7 bases between. CDR3 nucleotide sequence: TGTGCCAGCAGCGACTCCCGCAATCAGCCCCAGCATTTT. This sequence encodes CASSDSRNQPQHF.

The chain combines TRBV4-1 with TRBJ2-3; 10 bases are shared with TRBD2. This CDR3 spans 15 amino acids. The junction had 3 bases not matched to a gene; V was cut back by 4 bases and J by 2 bases. Germline V CDR1 and CDR2: MGHRA, YSYEKL. The chain's CDR3 is CASSLSGGNTDTQYF. As DNA, the CDR3 is TGCGCCAGCAGCCTTAGCGGGGGGAACACAGATACGCAGTATTTT.

This clonotype was seen a few times. The chain recombines TRBV12-3 or TRBV12-4 with TRBJ2-7, with 7 bases fitting TRBD1. Trimming at V came to 5 bases and at J to 1 base, leaving 5 bases not matched to a gene. The CDR3 loop spans 14 amino acids. As DNA, the CDR3 is TGTGCCAGCAGTCCGGGACAGCATTCCTACGAGCAGTACTTC. Its translation is CASSPGQHSYEQYF.

The V gene is TRBV20-1, the J gene TRBJ2-1; 11 bases match TRBD2. CDR3 size: 14 residues. Germline V CDR1 and CDR2: DFQATT, SNEGSKA (reference sequence). After removal of 7 bases from V and 6 bases from J, the junction contained 8 bases not matched to a gene. The CDR3 here is CSDRPSGGFNEQFF. CDR3 coding DNA: TGCAGTGACCGCCCTAGCGGGGGGTTCAATGAGCAGTTCTTC.

This chain connects TRBV20-1 to TRBJ2-7; the D gene is possibly TRBD2 (5 bases). In germline, CDR1 is DFQATT, CDR2 SNEGSKA (reference sequence). The CDR3 extends over 14 amino acids. The ends were cut back, 6 bases at V and 2 bases at J, with 17 bases in the middle. The CDR3 DNA follows: TGCAGTGCCCCTGGACCGGGGAGTACCTACGAGCAGTACTTC. It specifies CSAPGPGSTYEQYF.

CDR3 sequence reads: CASSLAGTGSISEQFF. CDR3 nucleotides: TGCGCCAGCAGCTTGGCGGGGACAGGGTCAATCAGTGAGCAGTTCTTC. The chain uses TRBV5-1 and TRBJ2-1; 9 bases are shared with TRBD1. After removal of 0 bases from V and 9 bases from J, the junction contained 10 bases not matched to a gene. This CDR3 has 16 amino acids. In germline, CDR1 is SGHRS, CDR2 YFSETQ.

This clonotype was seen a single time. Likely a read error: the CDR3 ends without its conserved phenylalanine or tryptophan. This sequence joins TRBV7-6 and TRBJ2-1; tentatively, D is TRBD1 (6 bases). This CDR3 has 12 amino acids. Germline CDR1 and CDR2: SGHVS and FNYEAQ. V was pared by 4 bases and J by 8 bases, with 9 bases between. In nucleotides, the CDR3 is TGTGCCAGCAGCTCGGGACACGATGAGCAGTTCATC. Amino acids: CASSSGHDEQFI.

CDR3 sequence: CASSPWTSGSGVTDTQYF. CDR3 sequence (DNA): TGTGCCAGCAGCCCTTGGACTAGCGGGAGTGGCGTCACAGATACGCAGTATTTT. The chain has TRBV7-2 and TRBJ2-3; 13 nucleotides line up with TRBD2. The CDR3 is 18 amino acids. In germline, CDR1 is SGHTA, CDR2 FQGNSA. Unmatched junction bases numbered 10, after V lost 5 bases and J lost 2 bases.

The rearrangement links TRBV20-1 to TRBJ2-7; perhaps TRBD1 as D (6 bases). The CDR3 contains 14 residues. Trimming left V 3 bases short and J 0 bases short, with 12 bases between. Germline-derived CDR1 and CDR2 are DFQATT and SNEGSKA (reference sequence). The CDR3 bases are TGCAGTGCTAGGTCAAACAGGGTCTCCTACGAGCAGTACTTC. Translation gives CSARSNRVSYEQYF.

The chain uses TRBV6-2 or TRBV6-3 and TRBJ2-7; 9 bases fit TRBD1. The germline V gene encodes CDR1 MNHEY and CDR2 SVGEGT. V lost 4 bases, J lost 3 bases, and 7 bases stayed unmatched. The CDR3 sequence is 15 residues long. The CDR3 DNA sequence: TGTGCCAGCAGTTTCCCCGGGACAGGGTACTACGAGCAGTACTTC. Translation: CASSFPGTGYYEQYF.

This clonotype occurred many times. The V and J genes are TRBV28 and TRBJ2-7; 9 nucleotides agree with TRBD1. The CDR3 runs 13 residues. Germline loops: CDR1 MDHEN, CDR2 SYDVKM. Trimming took 7 bases from V and 12 from J; bases not matched to a gene: 13. DNA of the CDR3: TGTGCCAGCACCTATCTCCGGGACAGGGATTTGTACTTC. Translation gives CASTYLRDRDLYF.

The chain couples TRBV10-2 to TRBJ1-1; TRBD1 matches at 7 bases. V gave up 8 bases and J gave up 5 bases; unmatched junction bases: 11. CDR3 length equals 14 residues. Germline-derived CDR1 and CDR2 are WSHSY and SAAADI. In DNA form, the CDR3 reads TGCGCCAGCCGTCAAGTGACAGGGTCAACTGAAGCTTTCTTT. Encoded protein: CASRQVTGSTEAFF.

The chain carries TRBV21-1 and TRBJ1-6; TRBD1 was called by the table and not checked on the DNA. TRBV21-1 is assigned pseudogene status. This CDR3 has 18 amino acids. For the CDR3, the DNA is TGTGCCAGCAGCAAAGTTGATCGGGACGCCGCACAGAATTCACCCCTCCACTTT. Translating it yields CASSKVDRDAAQNSPLHF.

A few counts support this clonotype. The CDR3 coding sequence is TGTGCCAGCAGCCTAACGGGGCGCAACACAGATACGCAGTATTTT. It yields the protein CASSLTGRNTDTQYF. The chain employs TRBV4-2 and TRBJ2-3, with D perhaps assigned TRBD1 or TRBD2 (5 bases each). From germline, CDR1 is LGHNA and CDR2 YNFKEQ. The CDR3 is made up of 15 amino acids. Between the trimmed V and J ends, which lost 4 bases and 2 bases, there was a span of 13 bases.

This clonotype turned up a few times. J is TRBJ2-3 and V is TRBV3-1, with 13 bases aligning to TRBD2. The CDR3 has 16 amino acids. The V gene end was trimmed by 4 bases and the J gene end by 9 bases; junction bases not matched to a gene: 10. Looked up from germline, CDR1 is LGHDT and CDR2 is YNNKEL (reference sequence). CDR3 region: CASSLRTSGGGGTQYF. The CDR3 DNA reads TGTGCCAGCAGCCTCCGGACTAGCGGGGGCGGGGGGACGCAGTATTTT.

This clonotype was seen a few times. V gene TRBV6-2 or TRBV6-3 combines with J gene TRBJ2-7; D is ambiguous. V dropped 7 bases and J dropped 0 bases, with 16 bases sitting between them. CDR1 is MNHEY, CDR2 SVGEGT, per germline. The CDR3 is 15 amino acids. Here the CDR3 DNA reads TGTGCCAGCATAGGATTCCCGGTTAGCTCCTACGAGCAGTACTTC. This translates into CASIGFPVSSYEQYF.

Notes on this clonotype: A junction boundary mismatches the germline segment, possibly from a read error. The CDR3 sequence is CTSSDSGGARYGYTF. Here the CDR3 DNA reads TGTACCAGCAGTGACTCAGGGGGCGCGAGGTATGGCTACACCTTC. This chain links TRBV25-1 with TRBJ1-2, with 8 bases fitting TRBD1. This CDR3 has 15 residues. In germline, CDR1 is MGHDK, CDR2 SYGVNS.

This chain links TRBV7-2 with TRBJ2-2, with 9 bases that match TRBD2. V shed 5 bases and J 2 bases; nucleotides not matched to a gene: 6. This CDR3 has 16 amino acids. Per germline, CDR1 SGHTA and CDR2 FQGNSA. The CDR3 nucleotides are TGTGCCAGCAGCACTCCCGGGACTAGCAACACCGGGGAGCTGTTTTTT. Protein: CASSTPGTSNTGELFF.

This clonotype was picked up a small number of times. The chain couples TRBV27 to TRBJ2-2; D ambiguous. Between the trimmed V and J ends, which lost 8 bases and 3 bases, there was a span of 16 bases. Germline CDR1 reads MNHEY; CDR2 reads SMNVEV (reference sequence). The CDR3 contains 15 residues. The CDR3 DNA is TGTGCCAGCCGGGCCGGGTGGTTGGACACCGGGGAGCTGTTTTTT. The encoded protein is CASRAGWLDTGELFF.

The chain joins TRBV4-3 to TRBJ2-7; 8 nucleotides match TRBD2. The V and J ends lost 4 bases and 1 base, in that order; junction bases with no gene match: 6. This CDR3 spans 15 amino acids. Germline assignment: CDR1 LGHNA and CDR2 YSLEER. In DNA form, the CDR3 reads TGCGCCAGCAGCCGGCAGCGGGAGAGGTCCTACGAGCAGTACTTC. It specifies CASSRQRERSYEQYF.